The TCR beta chain described here comes from a study of T cell clones after liver transplantation. On the study more broadly: Tolerance: complete withdrawal held at least one year, liver enzymes staying within twice normal.

Sequenced by immunoSEQ multiplex PCR; TCRdb stores in-frame clones only, minus some. The sample yields about 74,000 clones, about 80% seen once. CDR1 and CDR2 (germline): SGHAT, FQDESV (reference sequence). CDR3 length: 14 residues. Unmatched junction bases numbered 6, after V lost 5 bases and J lost 5 bases. This TCR was recovered from a human donor who received a liver transplant. The material sequenced was CD4+ T cells from blood, taken before liver transplant. The V gene is TRBV11-1, the J gene TRBJ1-5; TRBD1 aligns across 7 bases. The CDR3 coding sequence is TGTGCCAGCAGCCAAGACAGGGAGGATCAGCCCCAGCATTTT. The encoded protein is CASSQDREDQPQHF.